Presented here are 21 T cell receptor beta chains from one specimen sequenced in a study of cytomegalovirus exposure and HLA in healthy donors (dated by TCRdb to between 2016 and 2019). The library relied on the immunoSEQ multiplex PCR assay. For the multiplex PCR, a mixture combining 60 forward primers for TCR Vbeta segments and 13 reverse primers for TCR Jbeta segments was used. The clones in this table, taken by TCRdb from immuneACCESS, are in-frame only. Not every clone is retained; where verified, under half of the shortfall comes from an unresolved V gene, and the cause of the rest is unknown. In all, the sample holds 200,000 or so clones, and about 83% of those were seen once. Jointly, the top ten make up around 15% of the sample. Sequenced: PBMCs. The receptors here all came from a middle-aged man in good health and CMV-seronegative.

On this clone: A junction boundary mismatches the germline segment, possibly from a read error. The CDR3 nucleotides read TGTGCCAGTAGTATAGTCTGGGACTCGAGCTCTGGAAGCACCATATATTTT. Translation gives CASSIVWDSSSGSTIYF. The chain carries TRBV19 and TRBJ1-3; possible D gene TRBD1, 5 bases. The CDR3 is 17 amino acids. The germline V gene encodes CDR1 LNHDA and CDR2 SQIVND (reference sequence).

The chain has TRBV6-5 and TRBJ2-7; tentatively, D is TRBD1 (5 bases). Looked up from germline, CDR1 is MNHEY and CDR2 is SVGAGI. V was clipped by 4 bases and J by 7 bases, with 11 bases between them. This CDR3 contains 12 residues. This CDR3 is CASSSLTEEQYF. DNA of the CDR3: TGTGCCAGCAGTTCCCTGACAGAGGAGCAGTACTTC.

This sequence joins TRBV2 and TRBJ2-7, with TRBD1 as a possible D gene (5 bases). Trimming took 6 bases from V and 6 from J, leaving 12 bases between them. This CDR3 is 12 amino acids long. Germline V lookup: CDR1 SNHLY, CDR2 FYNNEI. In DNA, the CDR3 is TGTGCCAGCAGGAATGACAGATCCGAGCAGTACTTC. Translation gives CASRNDRSEQYF.

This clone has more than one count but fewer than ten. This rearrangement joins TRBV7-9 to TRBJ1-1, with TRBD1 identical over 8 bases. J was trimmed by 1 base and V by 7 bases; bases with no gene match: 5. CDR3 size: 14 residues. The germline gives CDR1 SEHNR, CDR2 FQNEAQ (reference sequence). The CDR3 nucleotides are TGTGCCAGCACCAGCACAGGGGGGAACACTGAAGCTTTCTTT. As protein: CASTSTGGNTEAFF.

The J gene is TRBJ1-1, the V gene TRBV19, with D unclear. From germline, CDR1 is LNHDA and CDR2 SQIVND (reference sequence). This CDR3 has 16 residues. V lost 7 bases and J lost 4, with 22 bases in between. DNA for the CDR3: TGTGCCAGTACCTTCCCGAGTGAGGAAGTGGGCACTGAAGCTTTCTTT. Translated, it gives CASTFPSEEVGTEAFF.

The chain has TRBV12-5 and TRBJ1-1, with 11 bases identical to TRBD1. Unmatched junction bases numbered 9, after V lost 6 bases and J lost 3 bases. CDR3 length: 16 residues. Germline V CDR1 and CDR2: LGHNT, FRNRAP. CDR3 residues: CASGRRTGGLDTEAFF. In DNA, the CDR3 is TGTGCTAGTGGCCGGCGGACAGGGGGCTTGGACACTGAAGCTTTCTTT. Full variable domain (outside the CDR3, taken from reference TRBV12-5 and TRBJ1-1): DARVTQTPRHKVTEMGQEVTMRCQPILGHNTVFWYRQTMMQGLELLAYFRNRAPLDDSGMPKDRFSAEMPDATLATLKIQPSEPRDSAVYFCASGRRTGGLDTEAFFGQGTRLTVV.

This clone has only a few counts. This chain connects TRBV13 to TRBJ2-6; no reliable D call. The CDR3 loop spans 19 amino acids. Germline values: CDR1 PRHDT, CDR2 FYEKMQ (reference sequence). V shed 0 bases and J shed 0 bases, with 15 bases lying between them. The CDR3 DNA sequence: TGTGCCAGCAGCTTAGGCGCACTGGCGGCGACCTCTGGGGCCAACGTCCTGACTTTC. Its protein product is CASSLGALAATSGANVLTF.

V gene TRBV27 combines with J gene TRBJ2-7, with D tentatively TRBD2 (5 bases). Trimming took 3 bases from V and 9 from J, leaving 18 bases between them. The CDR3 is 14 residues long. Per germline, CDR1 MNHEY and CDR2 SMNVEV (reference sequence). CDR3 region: CASSLRAFYPAQYF. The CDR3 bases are TGTGCCAGCAGTTTGAGGGCTTTCTACCCAGCGCAGTACTTC.

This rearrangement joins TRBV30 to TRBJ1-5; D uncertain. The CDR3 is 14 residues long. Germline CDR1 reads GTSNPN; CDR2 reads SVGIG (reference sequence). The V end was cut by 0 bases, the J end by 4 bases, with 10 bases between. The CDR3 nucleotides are TGTGCCTGGAGTGTTTCGTCTGTAAATCAGCCCCAGCATTTT. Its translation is CAWSVSSVNQPQHF.

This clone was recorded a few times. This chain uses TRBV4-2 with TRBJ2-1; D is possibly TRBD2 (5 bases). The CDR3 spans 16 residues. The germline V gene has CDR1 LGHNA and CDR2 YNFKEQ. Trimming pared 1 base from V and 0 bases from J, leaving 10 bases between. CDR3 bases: TGTGCCAGCAGCCAAGCCCGGGGTCTCTCCTACAATGAGCAGTTCTTC. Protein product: CASSQARGLSYNEQFF.

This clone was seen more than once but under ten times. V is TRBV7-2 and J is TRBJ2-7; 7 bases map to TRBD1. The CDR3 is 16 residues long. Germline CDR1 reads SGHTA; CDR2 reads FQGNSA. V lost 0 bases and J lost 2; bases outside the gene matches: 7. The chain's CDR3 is CASSLAPRQGPYEQYF. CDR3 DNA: TGTGCCAGCAGCTTAGCCCCTAGACAGGGCCCCTACGAGCAGTACTTC.

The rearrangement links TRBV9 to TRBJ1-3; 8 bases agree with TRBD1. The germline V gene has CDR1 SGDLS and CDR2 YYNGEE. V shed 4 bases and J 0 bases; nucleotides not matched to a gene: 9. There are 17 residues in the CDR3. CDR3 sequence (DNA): TGTGCCAGCAGCCCCCGGACAGGGTCACTCTCTGGAAACACCATATATTTT. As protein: CASSPRTGSLSGNTIYF.

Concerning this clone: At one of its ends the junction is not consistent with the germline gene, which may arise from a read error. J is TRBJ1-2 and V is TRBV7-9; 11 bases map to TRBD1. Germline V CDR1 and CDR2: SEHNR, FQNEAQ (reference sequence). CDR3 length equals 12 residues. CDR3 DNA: TGTGCCAGCAGCCGACAGGACAGGGGGCTCATCTTC. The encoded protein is CASSRQDRGLIF.

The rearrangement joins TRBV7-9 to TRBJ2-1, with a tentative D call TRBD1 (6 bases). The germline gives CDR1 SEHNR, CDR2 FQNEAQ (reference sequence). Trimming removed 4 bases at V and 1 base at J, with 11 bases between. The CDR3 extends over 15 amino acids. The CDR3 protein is CASSSETGSYNEQFF. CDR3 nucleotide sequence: TGTGCCAGCAGCTCCGAAACAGGGTCCTACAATGAGCAGTTCTTC.

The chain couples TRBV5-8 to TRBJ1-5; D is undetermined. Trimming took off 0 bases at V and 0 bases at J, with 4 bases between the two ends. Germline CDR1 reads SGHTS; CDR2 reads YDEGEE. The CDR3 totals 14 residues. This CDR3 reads CASSLDSSNQPQHF. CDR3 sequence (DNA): TGTGCCAGCAGCTTGGACAGTAGCAATCAGCCCCAGCATTTT.

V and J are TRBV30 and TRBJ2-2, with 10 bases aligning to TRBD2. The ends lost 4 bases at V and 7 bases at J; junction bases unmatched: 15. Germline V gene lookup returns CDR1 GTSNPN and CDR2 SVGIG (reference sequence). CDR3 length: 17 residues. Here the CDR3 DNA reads TGTGCCTGGAATCCCGGAGCGGGAGGGCCGTGGGTCGGGGAGCTGTTTTTT. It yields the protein CAWNPGAGGPWVGELFF.

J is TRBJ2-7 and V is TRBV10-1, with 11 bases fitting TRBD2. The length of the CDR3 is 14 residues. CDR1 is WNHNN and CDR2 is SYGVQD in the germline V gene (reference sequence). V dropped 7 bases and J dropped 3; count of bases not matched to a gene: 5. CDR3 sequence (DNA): TGCGCCAGCAAGACTAGCGGGAAGGGCTACGAGCAGTACTTC. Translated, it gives CASKTSGKGYEQYF.

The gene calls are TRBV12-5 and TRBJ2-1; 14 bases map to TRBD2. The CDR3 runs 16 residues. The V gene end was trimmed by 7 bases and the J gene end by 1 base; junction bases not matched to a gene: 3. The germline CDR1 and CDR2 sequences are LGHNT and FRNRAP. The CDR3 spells CASAGLAGGSYNEQFF. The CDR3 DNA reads TGTGCTAGTGCCGGACTAGCGGGAGGTTCCTACAATGAGCAGTTCTTC.

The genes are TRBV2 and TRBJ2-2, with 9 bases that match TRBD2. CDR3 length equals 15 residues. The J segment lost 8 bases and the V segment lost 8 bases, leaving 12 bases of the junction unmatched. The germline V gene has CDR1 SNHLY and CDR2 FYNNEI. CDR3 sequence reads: CASEVLAGTSGELFF. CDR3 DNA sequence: TGTGCCAGCGAGGTCCTAGCGGGGACCTCGGGGGAGCTGTTTTTT.

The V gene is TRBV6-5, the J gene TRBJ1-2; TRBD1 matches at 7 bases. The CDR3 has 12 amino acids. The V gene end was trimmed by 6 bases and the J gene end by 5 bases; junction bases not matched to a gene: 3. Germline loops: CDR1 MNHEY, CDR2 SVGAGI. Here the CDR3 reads CASRQQGYGYTF. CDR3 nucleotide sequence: TGTGCCAGCAGACAACAGGGGTATGGCTACACCTTC.

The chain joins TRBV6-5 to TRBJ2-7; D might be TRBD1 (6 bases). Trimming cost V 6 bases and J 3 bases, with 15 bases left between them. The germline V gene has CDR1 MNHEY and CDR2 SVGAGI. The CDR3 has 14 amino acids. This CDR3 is CASRSRQVSYEQYF. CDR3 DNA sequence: TGTGCCAGCAGGAGCCGACAGGTTAGCTACGAGCAGTACTTC.